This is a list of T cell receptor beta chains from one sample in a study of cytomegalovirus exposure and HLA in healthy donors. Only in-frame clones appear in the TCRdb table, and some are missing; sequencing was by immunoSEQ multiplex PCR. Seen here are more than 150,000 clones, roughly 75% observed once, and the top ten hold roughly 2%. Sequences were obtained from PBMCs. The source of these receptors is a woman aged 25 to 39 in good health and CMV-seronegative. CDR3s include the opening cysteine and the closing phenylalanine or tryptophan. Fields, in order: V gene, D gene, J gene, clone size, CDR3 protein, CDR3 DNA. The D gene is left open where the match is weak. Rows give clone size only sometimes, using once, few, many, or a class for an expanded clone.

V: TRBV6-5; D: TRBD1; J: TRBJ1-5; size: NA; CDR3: CASSRQGAVQPQHF; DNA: TGTGCCAGCAGCCGACAGGGGGCAGTTCAGCCCCAGCATTTT
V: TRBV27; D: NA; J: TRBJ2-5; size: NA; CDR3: CASSLQYQETQYF; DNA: TGTGCCAGCAGTTTACAATACCAAGAGACCCAGTACTTC
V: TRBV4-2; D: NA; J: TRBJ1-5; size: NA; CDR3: CASSQATSSRGTQTPQHF; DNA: TGTGCCAGCAGCCAAGCCACCTCCTCGCGGGGGACCCAGACGCCCCAGCATTTT
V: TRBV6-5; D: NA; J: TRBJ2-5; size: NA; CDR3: CASRRGQETQYF; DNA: TGTGCCAGCAGGCGAGGTCAAGAGACCCAGTACTTC
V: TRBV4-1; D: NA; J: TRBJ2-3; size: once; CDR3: CASSQSPRTTDTQYF; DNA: TGCGCCAGCAGCCAATCCCCCCGAACAACAGATACGCAGTATTTT
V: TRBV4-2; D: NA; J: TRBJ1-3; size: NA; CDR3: CASSTERVSSGNTIYF; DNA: TGTGCCAGCAGCACAGAACGTGTAAGCTCTGGAAACACCATATATTTT
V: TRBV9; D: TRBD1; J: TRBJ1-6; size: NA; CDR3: CASSPLQGGNSPLHF; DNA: TGTGCCAGCAGCCCTTTACAGGGGGGGAATTCACCCCTCCACTTT
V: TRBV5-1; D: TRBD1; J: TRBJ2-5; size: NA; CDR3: CASSLQGARETQYF; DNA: TGCGCCAGCAGCTTACAGGGGGCAAGGGAGACCCAGTACTTC
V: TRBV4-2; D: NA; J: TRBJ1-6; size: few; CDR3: CASSQADSPLHF; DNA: TGTGCCAGCAGCCAAGCAGATTCACCCCTCCACTTT
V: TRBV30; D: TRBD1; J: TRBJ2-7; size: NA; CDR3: CAWSVQGVISYEQYF; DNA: TGTGCCTGGAGTGTACAGGGGGTGATCTCCTACGAGCAGTACTTC
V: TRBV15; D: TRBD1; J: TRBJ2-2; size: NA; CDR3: CATSREGQGVFTGELFF; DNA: TGTGCCACCAGCAGAGAGGGGCAGGGGGTTTTTACCGGGGAGCTGTTTTTT
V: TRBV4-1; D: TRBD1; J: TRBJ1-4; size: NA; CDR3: CASRQSQGATNEKLFF; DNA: TGCGCCAGCAGACAAAGTCAGGGGGCAACTAATGAAAAACTGTTTTTT
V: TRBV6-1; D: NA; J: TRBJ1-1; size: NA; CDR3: CASSHGTEAFF; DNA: TGTGCCAGCAGTCACGGCACTGAAGCTTTCTTT
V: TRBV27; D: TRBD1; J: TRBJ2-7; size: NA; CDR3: CASTQPGTGKGEQYF; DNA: TGTGCCAGCACACAGCCCGGGACAGGGAAGGGCGAGCAGTACTTC
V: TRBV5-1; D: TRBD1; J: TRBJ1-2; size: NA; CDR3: CASSLLSGQGDYGYTF; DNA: TGCGCCAGCAGCTTGTTGTCGGGACAGGGGGACTATGGCTACACCTTC
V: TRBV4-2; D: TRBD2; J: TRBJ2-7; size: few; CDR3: CASSQLLAGGYEQYF; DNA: TGTGCCAGCAGCCAACTCCTAGCGGGGGGTTATGAGCAGTACTTC
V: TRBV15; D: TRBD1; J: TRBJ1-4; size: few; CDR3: CATSRDFGTDEKLFF; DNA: TGTGCCACCAGCAGAGATTTTGGGACAGATGAAAAACTGTTTTTT
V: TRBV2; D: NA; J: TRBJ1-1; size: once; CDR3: CASSAQGHGEAFF; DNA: TGTGCCAGCAGTGCACAGGGCCATGGCGAAGCTTTCTTT
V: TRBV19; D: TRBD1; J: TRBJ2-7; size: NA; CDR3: CASSVTGGLYEQYF; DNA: TGTGCCAGTAGCGTCACAGGGGGCCTCTACGAGCAGTACTTC
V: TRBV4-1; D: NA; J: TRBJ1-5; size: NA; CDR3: CASSPSKGDSNQPQHF; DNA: TGCGCCAGCAGCCCGAGTAAGGGGGATAGCAATCAGCCCCAGCATTTT
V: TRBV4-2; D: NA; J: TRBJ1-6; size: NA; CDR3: CASSQATRAHSPLHF; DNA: TGTGCCAGCAGCCAAGCGACCAGGGCCCATTCACCCCTCCACTTT
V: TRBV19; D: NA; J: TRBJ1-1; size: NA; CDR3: CASSIYLTRNTEAFF; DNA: TGTGCCAGTAGTATTTACCTCACCAGGAACACTGAAGCTTTCTTT
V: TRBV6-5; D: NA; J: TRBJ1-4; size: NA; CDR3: CASSPTGLNEKLFF; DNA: TGTGCCAGCAGCCCCACAGGGTTAAATGAAAAACTGTTTTTT
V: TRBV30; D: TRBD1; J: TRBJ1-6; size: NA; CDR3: CAWTPGGNSPLHF; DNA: TGTGCCTGGACGCCAGGGGGCAATTCACCCCTCCACTTT
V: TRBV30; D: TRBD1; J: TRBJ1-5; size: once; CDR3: CAWSTGERSNQPQHF; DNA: TGTGCCTGGAGTACAGGGGAACGGAGCAATCAGCCCCAGCATTTT
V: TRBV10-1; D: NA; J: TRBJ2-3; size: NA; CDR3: CASSASPTDTQYF; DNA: TGCGCCAGCAGTGCTAGCCCAACTGATACGCAGTATTTT
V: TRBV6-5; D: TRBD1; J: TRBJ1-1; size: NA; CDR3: CASSYAGQGVSFF; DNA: TGTGCCAGCAGTTACGCGGGACAGGGTGTGTCTTTCTTT
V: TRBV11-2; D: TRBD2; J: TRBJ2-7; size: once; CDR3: CASSSFSGGGWEQYF; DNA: TGTGCCAGCAGCTCTTTCAGCGGGGGGGGATGGGAGCAGTACTTC
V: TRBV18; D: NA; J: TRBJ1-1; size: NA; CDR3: CASSKEETPSTEAFF; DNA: TGTGCCAGCTCAAAAGAGGAAACCCCGAGCACTGAAGCTTTCTTT
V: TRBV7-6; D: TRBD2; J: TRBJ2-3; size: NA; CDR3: CASSSLAGGTDTQYF; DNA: TGTGCCAGCAGCTCCCTAGCGGGGGGCACAGATACGCAGTATTTT
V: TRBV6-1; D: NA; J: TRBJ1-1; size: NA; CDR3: CASRAGGGGAFF; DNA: TGTGCCAGCAGGGCCGGGGGAGGGGGGGCTTTCTTT